This TCR beta chain was profiled in a study of T cell repertoires in cytomegalovirus infection. Overall study: Use of recently identified HLA-C-restricted and well-studied HLA-B-restricted CMV epitopes was part of the study.

TCRdb redid the calling of the reads with MiXCR, one entry per CDR3 protein. The profile shows fewer than 950,000 distinct CDR3 sequences, about 30% of them singletons. In the case of this clonotype: What it binds is not known.

The germline gives CDR1 MNHNY, CDR2 SVGAGI (reference sequence). V gave up 5 bases and J gave up 13 bases; unmatched junction bases: 13. The CDR3 length is 13 residues. The source material was cultured CD8+ T cells from PBMCs, sampled from culture after CMV antigen stimulation. The J gene is TRBJ2-5, the V gene TRBV6-6; 7 positions match TRBD1. The TCR originated in a human donor in good health (CMV status not recorded). Some clones in this sample may be carry-over from other donors' samples. The CDR3: CASSLPADRALYF. CDR3 nucleotide sequence: TGTGCCAGCAGTCTCCCGGCTGACAGGGCCTTGTACTTC.